This TCR beta chain is from a study of PD-1 blockade in classical Hodgkin lymphoma. Only in-frame clones appear in the TCRdb table, and some are missing; sequencing was by immunoSEQ multiplex PCR. The repertoire holds fewer than 95,000 clones, 83% seen once, with about a sixth in the top ten. This clone was counted only a few times. Time point denoted: cycle 4 day 1 (C4D1), after five to seven weeks of nivolumab. There was relapse after autologous stem cell transplantation in every patient, and there was variation in brentuximab vedotin exposure. Trimming removed 3 bases at V and 6 bases at J, with 24 bases between. The V gene's germline CDR1 is LNHDA and CDR2 SQIVND (reference sequence). The CDR3 is 17 residues long.

V is TRBV19 and J is TRBJ2-7, with a tentative D call TRBD2 (7 bases). This specimen was peripheral blood mononuclear cells (PBMCs), taken before the fourth cycle of nivolumab. The source of this sequence is a human donor with classical Hodgkin lymphoma. In nucleotides, the CDR3 is TGTGCCAGTAGTATTCTGGCGGGGGCTAACCCTTCCGCCGAGCAGTACTTC. Its protein is CASSILAGANPSAEQYF.